A single sample is the source of the 30 T cell receptor beta chains below, sequenced in a study of sequential checkpoint blockade in melanoma. Treatment meaning: randomized to nivolumab then ipilimumab (arm A) or the reverse (arm B). The data were produced by immunoSEQ multiplex PCR, yet TCRdb's version contains in-frame clones alone and is incomplete. The sample carries about 11,000 clones, 78% recorded once. This material consisted of CD8+ T cells sorted from blood (inferred from file names), taken from a patient given nivolumab and ipilimumab in sequence. Receptors were obtained from a human donor with melanoma.

The V and J genes are TRBV19 and TRBJ2-7; TRBD1 matches 8 bases. CDR1 is LNHDA, CDR2 SQIVND, per germline (reference sequence). The CDR3 is 13 amino acids. Germline trimming cut 7 bases from V and 0 bases from J; bases unmatched to any gene: 2. CDR3 in amino acids: CASKDRASYEQYF. The CDR3 DNA reads TGTGCCAGTAAGGACAGGGCCTCCTACGAGCAGTACTTC.

This chain connects TRBV28 to TRBJ2-3; 7 bases map to TRBD1. The CDR3 contains 14 residues. Germline CDR1 MDHEN, CDR2 SYDVKM. The V gene end was trimmed by 6 bases and the J gene end by 4 bases; junction bases not matched to a gene: 7. The chain's CDR3 is CASSVTGVPDTQYF. Written as DNA, the CDR3 is TGTGCCAGCAGCGTCACAGGGGTTCCAGATACGCAGTATTTT.

The chain recombines TRBV6-5 with TRBJ1-1; D is unclear. V lost 6 bases, J lost 1 base, and 9 bases lay in between. There are 13 residues in the CDR3. The germline V gene encodes CDR1 MNHEY and CDR2 SVGAGI. The chain's CDR3 is CASSFERNTEAFF. In nucleotides, the CDR3 is TGTGCCAGCAGCTTTGAGCGGAACACTGAAGCTTTCTTT.

The gene calls are TRBV5-1 and TRBJ2-3, with 8 bases matching TRBD2. V lost 6 bases, J lost 2 bases, and 11 bases stayed unmatched. CDR3 length: 16 residues. Germline CDR1 reads SGHRS; CDR2 reads YFSETQ. CDR3 nucleotide sequence: TGCGCCAGCACCAAAGTGGCGGGAGGAACCACAGATACGCAGTATTTT. Translated, it gives CASTKVAGGTTDTQYF. Complete variable domain (other parts from reference TRBV5-1 and TRBJ2-3): KAGVTQTPRYLIKTRGQQVTLSCSPISGHRSVSWYQQTPGQGLQFLFEYFSETQRNKGNFPGRFSGRQFSNSRSEMNVSTLELGDSALYLCASTKVAGGTTDTQYFGPGTRLTVL.

The V and J genes are TRBV27 and TRBJ2-6, with D possibly matching TRBD1 (6 bases). The CDR3 extends over 16 amino acids. The germline V gene encodes CDR1 MNHEY and CDR2 SMNVEV (reference sequence). V was clipped by 5 bases and J by 2 bases, with 13 bases between them. CDR3 sequence: CASSASGVAGANVLTF. CDR3 nucleotide sequence: TGTGCCAGCAGTGCGTCAGGGGTGGCTGGGGCCAACGTCCTGACTTTC.

This clone occurred a few times. V gene TRBV6-4 combines with J gene TRBJ2-3, with 11 bases matching TRBD2. Trimming removed 4 bases from V and 5 bases from J; junction bases left unmatched: 5. Looked up from germline, CDR1 is MRHNA and CDR2 is SNTAGT. This CDR3 contains 15 residues. Here the CDR3 reads CASSALAGAGDTQYF. Written as DNA, the CDR3 is TGTGCCAGCAGTGCACTAGCGGGGGCTGGAGATACGCAGTATTTT.

The chain uses TRBV2 and TRBJ1-2; weak D call: TRBD1 (6 bases). Trimming cost V 3 bases and J 7 bases, with 18 bases left between them. This CDR3 comprises 15 residues. Looked up from germline, CDR1 is SNHLY and CDR2 is FYNNEI. CDR3 loop: CASSDSSGTLGGYTF. The DNA of the CDR3 is TGTGCCAGCAGTGATTCCTCCGGGACACTCGGTGGCTACACCTTC.

The rearrangement uses TRBV28 and TRBJ2-3, with TRBD1 matching over 8 bases. Per the germline V gene, CDR1 is MDHEN and CDR2 is SYDVKM. Losses at the gene ends were 6 bases for V and 3 bases for J; bases not matched to a gene: 14. CDR3 size: 17 residues. CDR3 in DNA: TGTGCCAGCAGCTGGACAGGGCTGGGTATGGTAACAGATACGCAGTATTTT. Its translation: CASSWTGLGMVTDTQYF.

The V gene is TRBV6-4, the J gene TRBJ2-6; D not resolved. There are 14 residues in the CDR3. V was shortened by 0 bases and J by 4 bases, with 4 bases between the two germline ends. Germline values: CDR1 MRHNA, CDR2 SNTAGT. Here the CDR3 reads CASSDSRGANVLTF. CDR3 DNA sequence: TGTGCCAGCAGTGACTCGAGGGGGGCCAACGTCCTGACTTTC.

The V and J genes are TRBV28 and TRBJ2-7; 7 bases are shared with TRBD2. Germline assignment: CDR1 MDHEN and CDR2 SYDVKM. This CDR3 has 14 residues. The V and J ends lost 5 bases and 3 bases, in that order; junction bases with no gene match: 7. This CDR3 is CASSLKAGYYEQYF. The CDR3 DNA follows: TGTGCCAGCAGTCTCAAAGCGGGATACTACGAGCAGTACTTC.

The V and J genes are TRBV5-8 and TRBJ1-5; 8 bases map to TRBD1. After removal of 9 bases from V and 9 bases from J, the junction contained 26 bases not matched to a gene. The CDR3 spans 18 residues. Germline V CDR1 and CDR2: SGHTS, YDEGEE. The CDR3 nucleotides read TGTGCCACCACTGGGACAGGTTCAGTAGGGCCACTTAATAGGCCCCAGCATTTT. Its protein is CATTGTGSVGPLNRPQHF.

This clone was detected a few times. The rearrangement joins TRBV19 to TRBJ2-1, with D possibly matching TRBD1 (6 bases). Germline loops: CDR1 LNHDA, CDR2 SQIVND (reference sequence). The CDR3 totals 15 residues. Trimming took off 6 bases at V and 5 bases at J, with 17 bases between the two ends. The chain's CDR3 is CASSQTGSGNNEQFF. In DNA, the CDR3 is TGTGCCAGTAGCCAAACAGGGTCGGGAAACAATGAGCAGTTCTTC.

The rearrangement uses TRBV2 and TRBJ1-4, with a weak D call TRBD1 (6 bases). V shed 2 bases and J shed 5 bases, with 12 bases lying between them. This CDR3 has 15 amino acids. Germline V lookup: CDR1 SNHLY, CDR2 FYNNEI. Here the CDR3 DNA reads TGTGCCAGCAGTGAACGAAACAGGGCGAATGAAAAACTGTTTTTT. This encodes CASSERNRANEKLFF.

The chain has TRBV5-6 and TRBJ2-7, with D perhaps TRBD2 (5 bases). The germline V gene encodes CDR1 SGHDT and CDR2 YYEEEE. Trimming shortened V by 1 base and J by 0 bases, and 11 bases separated the two germline ends. The CDR3 has 15 residues. The CDR3 sequence: CASSLRTPRSYEQYF. The CDR3 nucleotides are TGTGCCAGCAGCTTGAGGACTCCCCGCTCCTACGAGCAGTACTTC. The variable domain in full, with the rest retrieved from reference TRBV5-6 and TRBJ2-7, is DAGVTQSPTHLIKTRGQQVTLRCSPKSGHDTVSWYQQALGQGPQFIFQYYEEEERQRGNFPDRFSGHQFPNYSSELNVNALLLGDSALYLCASSLRTPRSYEQYFGPGTRLTVT.

V gene TRBV12-5 combines with J gene TRBJ2-3; perhaps TRBD2 as D (6 bases). The CDR3 is 15 amino acids. The V gene lost 5 bases and the J gene lost 2 bases, with 14 bases spanning the gap. Germline CDR1 reads LGHNT; CDR2 reads FRNRAP. The CDR3 sequence is CASGPERAITDTQYF. In nucleotides, the CDR3 is TGTGCTAGTGGTCCCGAGCGGGCGATCACAGATACGCAGTATTTT.

The V call is TRBV11-2, the J call TRBJ2-5, with D uncertain. This CDR3 is built from 13 residues. Trimming stripped 3 bases from V and 5 bases from J, with 10 bases between. Per the germline V gene, CDR1 is SGHAT and CDR2 is FQNNGV. The CDR3 DNA is TGTGCCAGCAGCTTGGGCCTTCCGGAGACCCAGTACTTC. Protein: CASSLGLPETQYF.

The genes are TRBV27 and TRBJ2-7; D is uncertain. Germline V gene sequence: CDR1 MNHEY, CDR2 SMNVEV (reference sequence). The V end was cut by 2 bases, the J end by 3 bases, with 8 bases between. The CDR3 runs to 13 residues. CDR3 region: CASSLPGDYEQYF. The DNA of the CDR3 is TGTGCCAGCAGTTTACCTGGAGACTACGAGCAGTACTTC.

V is TRBV19 and J is TRBJ2-1; perhaps TRBD1 as D (6 bases). CDR3 length: 13 residues. Germline assignment: CDR1 LNHDA and CDR2 SQIVND (reference sequence). The ends were cut back, 5 bases at V and 4 bases at J, with 9 bases in the middle. CDR3 in DNA: TGTGCCAGTAGTGGGACACTTTACAATGAGCAGTTCTTC. Protein sequence: CASSGTLYNEQFF.

The chain uses TRBV28 and TRBJ1-2; the D is unclear. Deletions cut 2 bases from V and 4 bases from J, with 8 bases between. The CDR3 has 13 residues. The germline V gene has CDR1 MDHEN and CDR2 SYDVKM. For the CDR3, the DNA is TGTGCCAGCAGTTTAAAGCCGTTCTATGGCTACACCTTC. Translated, it gives CASSLKPFYGYTF.

The rearrangement joins TRBV7-8 to TRBJ2-7; 10 positions agree with TRBD2. The CDR3 extends over 16 amino acids. CDR1 is SGHVS and CDR2 is FQNEAQ in the germline V gene. The V gene end was trimmed by 2 bases and the J gene end by 5 bases; junction bases not matched to a gene: 9. CDR3 in DNA: TGTGCCAGCAGCTTAAGTCTAGCGGGAGTTAAGGACGAGCAGTACTTC. It codes for CASSLSLAGVKDEQYF.

The V and J genes are TRBV14 and TRBJ2-7; TRBD2 matches 11 bases. The germline V gene has CDR1 SGHDN and CDR2 FVKESK. CDR3 length: 16 residues. With V trimmed by 6 bases and J by 9 bases, 16 bases remained unmatched. The CDR3 DNA reads as TGTGCCAGCAGTCCGATAGCGGGAGGGCCTACTATGGGGCAGTACTTC. Translation: CASSPIAGGPTMGQYF.

The CDR3, as DNA: TGTGCCAGCAGCCTCCGGAGCACTGAAGCTTTCTTT. It is translated as CASSLRSTEAFF. V and J are TRBV5-5 and TRBJ1-1; D uncertain. Trimming cost V 4 bases and J 4 bases, with 8 bases left between them. CDR3 size: 12 residues. Germline V CDR1 and CDR2: SGHKS, YYEKEE (reference sequence).

The chain combines TRBV7-9 with TRBJ2-1; TRBD2 aligns across 11 bases. V shed 5 bases, J shed 4 bases, and the junction held 10 bases outside the gene matches. The germline V gene encodes CDR1 SEHNR and CDR2 FQNEAQ (reference sequence). The CDR3 extends over 17 amino acids. As DNA, the CDR3 is TGTGCCAGCAGCAAACGATCGGGACTAGCGGAGTACAATGAGCAGTTCTTC. It is translated as CASSKRSGLAEYNEQFF. The whole variable domain, remainder taken from reference TRBV7-9 and TRBJ2-1, is DTGVSQNPRHKITKRGQNVTFRCDPISEHNRLYWYRQTLGQGPEFLTYFQNEAQLEKSRLLSDRFSAERPKGSFSTLEIQRTEQGDSAMYLCASSKRSGLAEYNEQFFGPGTRLTVL.

This chain joins TRBV7-9 and TRBJ2-5, with 11 bases matching TRBD2. CDR3 length: 16 residues. Unmatched junction bases numbered 5, after V lost 4 bases and J lost 1 base. In germline, CDR1 is SEHNR, CDR2 FQNEAQ (reference sequence). CDR3 in DNA: TGTGCCAGCAGCTCGCCGACTAGCGGGGTCCAAGAGACCCAGTACTTC. As protein: CASSSPTSGVQETQYF. Filled out from reference TRBV7-9 and TRBJ2-5, the complete variable domain reads DTGVSQNPRHKITKRGQNVTFRCDPISEHNRLYWYRQTLGQGPEFLTYFQNEAQLEKSRLLSDRFSAERPKGSFSTLEIQRTEQGDSAMYLCASSSPTSGVQETQYFGPGTRLLVL.

This clone is labeled as medium-sized. This rearrangement joins TRBV7-8 to TRBJ2-7, with TRBD1 matching 7 bases. Germline trimming cut 1 base from V and 6 bases from J; bases unmatched to any gene: 3. CDR3 length: 13 amino acids. Germline assignment: CDR1 SGHVS and CDR2 FQNEAQ. The CDR3 reads CASSLETGTEQYF. For the CDR3, the DNA is TGTGCCAGCAGCTTAGAGACAGGGACCGAGCAGTACTTC.

This clone was found a few times. The chain has TRBV5-4 and TRBJ2-7; 10 bases agree with TRBD2. Germline V gene lookup returns CDR1 SGHNT and CDR2 YYREEE (reference sequence). The V gene end was trimmed by 4 bases and the J gene end by 0 bases; junction bases not matched to a gene: 4. The length of the CDR3 is 15 residues. CDR3 DNA: TGTGCCAGCAGCGTACTAGCGGGGCTCTCCTACGAGCAGTACTTC. Translation gives CASSVLAGLSYEQYF. Looking up the rest from reference TRBV5-4 and TRBJ2-7 gives the full variable domain: ETGVTQSPTHLIKTRGQQVTLRCSSQSGHNTVSWYQQALGQGPQFIFQYYREEENGRGNFPPRFSGLQFPNYSSELNVNALELDDSALYLCASSVLAGLSYEQYFGPGTRLTVT.

CDR3 sequence: CASSQRAGGSYEQYF. The CDR3 DNA reads TGTGCCAGCAGTCAAAGGGCGGGAGGCTCCTACGAGCAGTACTTC. The chain couples TRBV16 to TRBJ2-7; 8 bases are shared with TRBD2. This CDR3 has 15 amino acids. J gave up 0 bases and V 6 bases, and 7 bases lay outside the gene matches. Germline V gene lookup returns CDR1 KGHSY and CDR2 FQNENV. Complete variable domain (other parts from reference TRBV16 and TRBJ2-7): GEEVAQTPKHLVRGEGQKAKLYCAPIKGHSYVFWYQQVLKNEFKFLISFQNENVFDETGMPKERFSAKCLPNSPCSLEIQATKLEDSAVYFCASSQRAGGSYEQYFGPGTRLTVT.

This chain joins TRBV5-5 and TRBJ1-2; a weak D match, TRBD1 (5 bases). CDR1 is SGHKS, CDR2 YYEKEE, per germline (reference sequence). Trimming cost V 4 bases and J 2 bases, with 18 bases left between them. The CDR3 totals 16 residues. The CDR3 region is CASSLTTGQGNYGYTF. For the CDR3, the DNA is TGTGCCAGCAGCCTAACGACTGGGCAGGGAAACTATGGCTACACCTTC.

The chain combines TRBV7-9 with TRBJ1-1; D possibly corresponds to TRBD1 (5 bases). The CDR3 contains 14 residues. From germline, CDR1 is SEHNR and CDR2 FQNEAQ (reference sequence). Between the trimmed V and J ends, which lost 6 bases and 0 bases, there was a span of 11 bases. Here the CDR3 DNA reads TGTGCCAGCAGGATCGGGGGATTGAACACTGAAGCTTTCTTT. This sequence encodes CASRIGGLNTEAFF. The full variable domain, rest sourced from reference TRBV7-9 and TRBJ1-1, is DTGVSQNPRHKITKRGQNVTFRCDPISEHNRLYWYRQTLGQGPEFLTYFQNEAQLEKSRLLSDRFSAERPKGSFSTLEIQRTEQGDSAMYLCASRIGGLNTEAFFGQGTRLTVV.

The J gene is TRBJ2-7, the V gene TRBV5-6; D remains unclear. Trimming shortened V by 4 bases and J by 6 bases, and 11 bases separated the two germline ends. This CDR3 has 12 amino acids. CDR1 is SGHDT and CDR2 is YYEEEE in the germline V gene. The chain's CDR3 is CASSVRSIEQYF. CDR3 bases: TGTGCCAGCAGCGTCCGGTCAATCGAGCAGTACTTC.